The following is a T cell receptor beta chain sequence with its context. Its target is not known. The sample belongs to a study of a mutant IDH1 vaccine in newly diagnosed glioma. Study-wide context: The initiation of vaccination occurred 4-6 weeks after radiotherapy alone, or with temozolomide cycles. The earlier regimen, radiotherapy, temozolomide, or both, was most often both.

Profiled with immunoSEQ multiplex PCR; TCRdb holds only in-frame clones, not every one. The data contain about 68,000 clones, approximately 84% of them singletons. The CDR3 spans 14 residues. Germline V CDR1 and CDR2: MNHEY, SMNVEV (reference sequence). The ends lost 8 bases at V and 7 bases at J; junction bases unmatched: 10. Time point specified: week 35, safety follow-up. The content of each vaccine dose was 300 ug of mutant IDH1 20-mer peptide, and topical imiquimod accompanied it. The sample in question was PBMCs, obtained from a glioma patient whose treatment included an IDH1 peptide vaccine. The rearrangement uses TRBV27 and TRBJ1-2; 10 bases map to TRBD1. This TCR was sampled from a young man with glioma. CDR3 in DNA: TGTGCCAGCCTCCCGGGACAGGGGCGGTTTGGCTACACCTTC. The encoded protein is CASLPGQGRFGYTF.